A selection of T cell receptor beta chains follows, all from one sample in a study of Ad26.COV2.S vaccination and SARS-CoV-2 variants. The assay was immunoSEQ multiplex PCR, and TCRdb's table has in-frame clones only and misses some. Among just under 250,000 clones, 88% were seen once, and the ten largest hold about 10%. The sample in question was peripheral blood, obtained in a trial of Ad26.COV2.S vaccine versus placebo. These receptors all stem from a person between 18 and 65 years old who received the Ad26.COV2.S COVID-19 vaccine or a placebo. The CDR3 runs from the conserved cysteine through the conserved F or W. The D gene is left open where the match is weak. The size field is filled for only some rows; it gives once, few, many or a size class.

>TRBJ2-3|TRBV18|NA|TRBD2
CASSPGLAGTEDTQYF
TGTGCCAGCTCACCGGGACTAGCGGGGACGGAAGATACGCAGTATTTT
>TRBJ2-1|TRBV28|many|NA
CASSLGLTNEQFF
TGTGCCAGCAGTTTAGGACTAACCAATGAGCAGTTCTTC
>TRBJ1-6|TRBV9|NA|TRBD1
CASSQGGRDNSPLHF
TGTGCCAGCAGTCAAGGGGGCCGAGATAATTCACCCCTCCACTTT
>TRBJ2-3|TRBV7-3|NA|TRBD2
CASSLIGLAGTDTQYF
TGTGCCAGCAGCTTAATAGGACTAGCGGGGACAGATACGCAGTATTTT
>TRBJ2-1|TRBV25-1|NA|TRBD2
CASSVPRDSGGINEQFF
TGTGCCAGCAGTGTCCCCCGTGATAGCGGGGGGATCAATGAGCAGTTCTTC
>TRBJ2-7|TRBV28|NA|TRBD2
CASSLPGGSGAREQYF
TGTGCCAGCAGTCTACCGGGGGGGTCAGGGGCCAGGGAGCAGTACTTC
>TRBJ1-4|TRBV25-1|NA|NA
CASSLGQTELGEKLFF
TGTGCCAGCAGTTTAGGTCAAACCGAACTGGGTGAAAAACTGTTTTTT
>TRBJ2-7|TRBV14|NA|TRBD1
CASSQRQGPYEQYF
TGTGCCAGCAGCCAACGACAGGGGCCATACGAGCAGTACTTC
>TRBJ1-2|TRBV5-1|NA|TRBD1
CASREGAANYGYTF
TGCGCCAGCAGGGAGGGGGCCGCTAACTATGGCTACACCTTC
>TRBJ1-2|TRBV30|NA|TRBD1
CAWSLMDRMSF
TGTGCCTGGAGCCTGATGGACAGGATGAGTTTC
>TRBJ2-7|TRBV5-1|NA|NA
CASSLVFGDSYEQYF
TGCGCCAGCAGCTTGGTTTTTGGGGATTCCTACGAGCAGTACTTC
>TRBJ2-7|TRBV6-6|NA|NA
CASSFLHTSYEQYF
TGTGCCAGCAGTTTCCTCCACACCTCCTACGAGCAGTACTTC
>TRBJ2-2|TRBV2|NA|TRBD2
CASTPPGLAGGLTGELFF
TGTGCCAGCACCCCCCCGGGACTAGCGGGGGGACTCACCGGGGAGCTGTTTTTT
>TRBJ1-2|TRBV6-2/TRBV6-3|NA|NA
CASSYSRGGYGYTF
TGTGCCAGCAGTTACTCGAGAGGCGGCTATGGCTACACCTTC
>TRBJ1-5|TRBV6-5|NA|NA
CASSYSGYSNQPQHF
TGTGCCAGCAGTTACTCAGGGTATAGCAATCAGCCCCAGCATTTT
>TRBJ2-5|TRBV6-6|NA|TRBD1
CASTRGQGAETQYF
TGTGCCAGCACCCGGGGACAGGGGGCTGAGACCCAGTACTTC
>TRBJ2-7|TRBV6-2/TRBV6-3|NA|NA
CASSYVGGSRYF
TGTGCCAGCAGTTATGTCGGGGGATCACGGTACTTC
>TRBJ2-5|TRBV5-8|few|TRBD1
CASRSTGVETQYF
TGTGCCAGCAGATCGACAGGGGTGGAGACCCAGTACTTC
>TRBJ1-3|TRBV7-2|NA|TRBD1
CASRPPPGQGSGNTIYF
TGTGCCAGCAGGCCGCCTCCGGGACAGGGCTCTGGAAACACCATATATTTT
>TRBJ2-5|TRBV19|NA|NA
CASSLNGQETQYF
TGTGCCAGTAGCCTAAATGGGCAAGAGACCCAGTACTTC
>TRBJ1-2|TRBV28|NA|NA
CASASPGRRATYTF
TGTGCCAGCGCATCCCCCGGGCGTAGAGCTACCTACACCTTC
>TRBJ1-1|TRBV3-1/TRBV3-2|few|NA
CASSQGVMNTEAFF
TGTGCCAGCAGCCAGGGGGTGATGAACACTGAAGCTTTCTTT
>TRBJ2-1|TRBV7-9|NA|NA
CASILAGNEQFF
TGTGCCAGCATCCTCGCGGGCAATGAGCAGTTCTTC
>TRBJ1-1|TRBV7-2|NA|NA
CASSLDPVGGGTEAFF
TGTGCCAGCAGCTTAGACCCGGTTGGGGGGGGGACTGAAGCTTTCTTT
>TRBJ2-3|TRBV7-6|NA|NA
CASSLSGGGTTDTQYF
TGTGCCAGCAGCCTATCAGGGGGGGGTACTACAGATACGCAGTATTTT
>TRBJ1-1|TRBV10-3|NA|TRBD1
CAISDRTGWGINTEAFF
TGTGCCATCAGTGATCGGACAGGTTGGGGTATAAACACTGAAGCTTTCTTT
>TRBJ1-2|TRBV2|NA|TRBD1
CASSEGTGFGYTF
TGTGCCAGCAGTGAAGGGACAGGGTTCGGCTACACCTTC
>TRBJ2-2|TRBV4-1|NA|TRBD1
CASSPPGQGIGELFF
TGCGCCAGCAGCCCTCCGGGACAGGGCATCGGGGAGCTGTTTTTT
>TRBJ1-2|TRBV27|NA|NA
CATQGFDGYTF
TGTGCCACCCAGGGGTTCGATGGCTACACCTTC
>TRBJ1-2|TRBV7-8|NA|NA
CASSARSRRVDTF
TGTGCCAGCAGCGCGAGAAGCCGCCGAGTGGACACCTTC
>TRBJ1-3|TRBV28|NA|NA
CASSLSGAGNTIYF
TGTGCCAGCAGTCTGTCGGGGGCTGGAAACACCATATATTTT
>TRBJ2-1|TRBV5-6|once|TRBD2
CASSFRTSGRDNEQFF
TGTGCCAGCAGCTTCAGGACTAGCGGGAGGGACAATGAGCAGTTCTTC
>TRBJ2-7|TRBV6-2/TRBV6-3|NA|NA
CASSYGAASYEQYF
TGTGCCAGCAGTTACGGGGCAGCCTCCTACGAGCAGTACTTC